This TCR beta chain was sequenced during a study of radiation and T cells in renal cell carcinoma. Regarding time point: blood 4 weeks post-SBRT, at nephrectomy. Stated treatment: 15 Gy SBRT to primary tumor, nephrectomy 4 weeks later. Nephrectomy followed 15 Gy stereotactic body radiation by 4 weeks. The tumor was a clear cell renal cell carcinoma. Using immunoSEQ multiplex PCR, the repertoire was profiled, and TCRdb retains in-frame clones only, with some absent. The profile covers tens of thousands of clones, with about 89% appearing a single time and 4.5% to 7% taken by the ten largest. This CDR3 has 16 amino acids. With 0 bases clipped from V and 7 bases from J, the junction kept 8 bases outside the gene matches. The germline V gene has CDR1 LGHNA and CDR2 YSLEER. Concerning this clone: Its antigen is not known.

The study, taken as a whole, reports: Top tumor clonotypes rose in blood 2 weeks post-radiation, then contracted.

The source is a woman between 65 and 79 years old with renal cell carcinoma. The source was blood, collected from a patient whose treatment included radiotherapy and nephrectomy. The chain joins TRBV4-3 to TRBJ2-1; 8 positions agree with TRBD2. The CDR3 nucleotides read TGCGCCAGCAGCCAAGAGGCTAGCGGGCTCTGGAATGAGCAGTTCTTC. It yields the protein CASSQEASGLWNEQFF.